This is a list of T cell receptor beta chains from one sample in a study of T cells after posttransplantation cyclophosphamide. The repertoire was sequenced with immunoSEQ multiplex PCR; TCRdb's copy has only in-frame clones and lacks some. The repertoire yields more than 20,000 clones, none seen only once; the top ten contain nearly 1.5%. The sample consisted of PBMCs. Receptors originate from a middle-aged man in good health, CMV-negative, and a related stem cell transplant donor. Each CDR3 is given with its conserved first and last residue. Each record gives: CDR3 protein, J gene, clone size, V gene. Rows give clone size only sometimes, using once, few, many, or a class for an expanded clone.

CDR3 protein: CASSLGGFWETQYF; J gene: TRBJ2-5; clone size: many; V gene: TRBV5-1
CDR3 protein: CASSSLERGTDTQYF; J gene: TRBJ2-3; clone size: many; V gene: TRBV7-3
CDR3 protein: CASNLQGANQPQHF; J gene: TRBJ1-5; clone size: many; V gene: TRBV6-1
CDR3 protein: CASSLALGAAEQFF; J gene: TRBJ2-1; clone size: many; V gene: TRBV5-6
CDR3 protein: CAWSGPLAVLQETQYF; J gene: TRBJ2-5; clone size: many; V gene: TRBV30
CDR3 protein: CASSPSSSGGVPYEQYF; J gene: TRBJ2-7; clone size: many; V gene: TRBV13
CDR3 protein: CASTQGTVADTQYF; J gene: TRBJ2-3; clone size: many; V gene: TRBV6-1
CDR3 protein: CASSSSGTGSHEQYF; J gene: TRBJ2-7; clone size: many; V gene: TRBV27
CDR3 protein: CASSLEGSYEQYF; J gene: TRBJ2-7; clone size: many; V gene: TRBV28
CDR3 protein: CASSPLVATNEKLFF; J gene: TRBJ1-4; clone size: many; V gene: TRBV2
CDR3 protein: CASSVAGTKSYEQYF; J gene: TRBJ2-7; clone size: many; V gene: TRBV9
CDR3 protein: CSVEARPGIYYGYTF; J gene: TRBJ1-2; clone size: many; V gene: TRBV29-1
CDR3 protein: CASTGPKRVGGYNEQFF; J gene: TRBJ2-1; clone size: many; V gene: TRBV4-1
CDR3 protein: CASSYYIPGQGETQYF; J gene: TRBJ2-5; clone size: many; V gene: TRBV6-5
CDR3 protein: CASSLELAGLRGAQHF; J gene: TRBJ1-5; clone size: many; V gene: TRBV5-5
CDR3 protein: CASSLVAGADTQYF; J gene: TRBJ2-3; clone size: many; V gene: TRBV5-1
CDR3 protein: CASSSVQQRNTGELFF; J gene: TRBJ2-2; clone size: many; V gene: TRBV5-1
CDR3 protein: CASSPLTAGKGYTF; J gene: TRBJ1-2; clone size: many; V gene: TRBV5-1
CDR3 protein: CASRLAGGPEQYF; J gene: NA; clone size: few; V gene: TRBV10-2
CDR3 protein: CASSLRQGPVETQYF; J gene: TRBJ2-5; clone size: many; V gene: TRBV7-9
CDR3 protein: CASSNFQGRELFF; J gene: TRBJ2-2; clone size: many; V gene: TRBV5-6
CDR3 protein: CASSLSLAGGPLGTDTQYF; J gene: TRBJ2-3; clone size: many; V gene: TRBV7-3
CDR3 protein: CASSVDRYEQYF; J gene: TRBJ2-7; clone size: few; V gene: TRBV6-5
CDR3 protein: CAISESQGSVSNQPQHF; J gene: TRBJ1-5; clone size: many; V gene: TRBV10-3
CDR3 protein: CASSPRTSGGGNEQFF; J gene: TRBJ2-1; clone size: many; V gene: TRBV9
CDR3 protein: CASSAPVEKLFF; J gene: TRBJ1-4; clone size: many; V gene: TRBV28
CDR3 protein: CASSGTGGNQPQHF; J gene: TRBJ1-5; clone size: many; V gene: TRBV2
CDR3 protein: CASSGGENTEAFF; J gene: TRBJ1-1; clone size: many; V gene: TRBV18
CDR3 protein: CASSDGSGEDTQYF; J gene: TRBJ2-3; clone size: many; V gene: TRBV10-1
CDR3 protein: CASNLRQGAETQYF; J gene: TRBJ2-5; clone size: few; V gene: TRBV11-2
CDR3 protein: CASSRSDRTSTDTQYF; J gene: TRBJ2-3; clone size: many; V gene: TRBV19
CDR3 protein: CASSWQRDYEQYF; J gene: TRBJ2-7; clone size: many; V gene: TRBV6-5
CDR3 protein: CAISDSGEKETQYF; J gene: TRBJ2-5; clone size: many; V gene: TRBV10-3
CDR3 protein: CASSPGTPGYGYTF; J gene: TRBJ1-2; clone size: many; V gene: TRBV7-9
CDR3 protein: CASKDTSYEQYF; J gene: TRBJ2-7; clone size: many; V gene: TRBV6-1
CDR3 protein: CASSLTGNSNQPQHF; J gene: TRBJ1-5; clone size: many; V gene: TRBV7-8
CDR3 protein: CASSWFATGGTDTQYF; J gene: TRBJ2-3; clone size: many; V gene: TRBV6-5
CDR3 protein: CASSVGVGYQETQYF; J gene: TRBJ2-5; clone size: many; V gene: TRBV9
CDR3 protein: CASSLMGQGAGNTEAFF; J gene: TRBJ1-1; clone size: many; V gene: TRBV5-1
CDR3 protein: CASRPVTSGTFLEQYF; J gene: NA; clone size: NA; V gene: TRBV28